Described below is a single T cell receptor beta chain sequence and its context. Germline assignment: CDR1 MDHEN and CDR2 SYDVKM. Trimming left V 1 base short and J 0 bases short, with 16 bases between. This CDR3 region has 17 residues. Clones were read by immunoSEQ multiplex PCR, and TCRdb kept only the in-frame ones, dropping some. Here the sample spans tens of thousands of clones, roughly 87% being singletons. The data derive from a study of PD-L1 blockade in urothelial cancer. Study summary: Blood analysis was done at 3 weeks (second dose) and 6 weeks after treatment began. Blood samples contained a median roughly 150,000 T cells.

Each individual provided 1 to 8 samples (taken pretreatment and on-treatment). The rearrangement joins TRBV28 to TRBJ2-7; tentatively, D is TRBD1 (5 bases). This sample comprised PBMCs, obtained around atezolizumab (anti-PD-L1) treatment. This sequence originates from a man aged 65 to 85 with urothelial cancer. CDR3 sequence (DNA): TGTGCCAGCAGTTTATCCTTGACAGTTAGGAGCTCCTACGAGCAGTACTTC. This sequence encodes CASSLSLTVRSSYEQYF.